This passage covers 9 T cell receptor beta chains from one sample sequenced in a study of T cell repertoires in cytomegalovirus infection. These receptors have no known antigen. TCRdb analysed the reads with MiXCR anew, one entry per CDR3 protein. The table has roughly 49,000 distinct CDR3 sequences, about 20% seen once; the top ten hold roughly 90%. Material: CD8+ T cells from cultured PBMCs, obtained from culture after CMV antigen stimulation. Receptor source: a human donor in good health (CMV status not recorded). Some clones in this sample may be carry-over from other donors' samples.

This clonotype was picked up a small number of times. This chain joins TRBV7-2 and TRBJ2-1; 7 nucleotides align to TRBD2. V lost 5 bases to trimming and J lost 7 bases; unmatched junction nucleotides: 11. The V gene's germline CDR1 is SGHTA and CDR2 FQGNSA. This CDR3 has 15 residues. The CDR3 nucleotides are TGTGCCAGCAGCCCCACCGGGACTAACTATAATGAGCAGTTCTTC. Protein product: CASSPTGTNYNEQFF. Full variable domain (rest looked up from reference TRBV7-2 and TRBJ2-1): GAGVSQSPSNKVTEKGKDVELRCDPISGHTALYWYRQSLGQGLEFLIYFQGNSAPDKSGLPSDRFSAERTGGSVSTLTIQRTQQEDSAVYLCASSPTGTNYNEQFFGPGTRLTVL.

The sample holds a few counts of this clonotype. The chain has TRBV7-6 and TRBJ2-2; either TRBD1 or TRBD2 may supply D (5 bases each). Between the trimmed V and J ends, which lost 1 base and 4 bases, there was a span of 16 bases. The CDR3 covers 17 residues. CDR1 SGHVS and CDR2 FNYEAQ come from the germline V gene. CDR3 protein: CASSLVMGEVITGELFF. The CDR3 nucleotides read TGTGCCAGCAGCTTAGTAATGGGGGAAGTTATCACCGGGGAGCTGTTTTTT.

This clonotype was recorded once. The chain carries TRBV7-8 and TRBJ1-1; possibly TRBD1 for D (5 bases). From germline, CDR1 is SGHVS and CDR2 FQNEAQ. With 2 bases removed from V and 6 bases from J, the gap between germline ends came to 10 bases. This CDR3 spans 13 amino acids. The CDR3 coding sequence is TGTGCCAGCAGCTTATTAGGAGGGGCTGAAGCTTTCTTT. Translation gives CASSLLGGAEAFF.

V gene TRBV6-5 combines with J gene TRBJ1-1; possibly TRBD1 for D (5 bases). Trimming pared 8 bases from V and 4 bases from J, leaving 14 bases between. Germline CDR1 reads MNHEY; CDR2 reads SVGAGI. CDR3 size: 13 residues. The CDR3 coding sequence is TGTGCCAGCGGCCCGGGGGGAATCACTGAAGCTTTCTTT. The encoded protein is CASGPGGITEAFF.

The rearrangement links TRBV7-6 to TRBJ1-4; D possibly corresponds to TRBD1 (5 bases). V shed 5 bases and J shed 15 bases, with 13 bases lying between them. The CDR3 consists of 11 residues. Germline V lookup: CDR1 SGHVS, CDR2 FNYEAQ. Here the CDR3 DNA reads TGTGCCAGCAGCCCAGGGATGGTGTTGTTTTTT. This codes for CASSPGMVLFF.

In its sample, this clonotype was seen many times. A much larger clone sits a single nucleotide away, making a read error possible. V usage is TRBV7-2 and J usage is TRBJ2-7; D gene ambiguous. CDR3 length: 11 residues. The germline V gene encodes CDR1 SGHTA and CDR2 FQGNSA. V lost 5 bases and J 0 bases, leaving 2 bases between the germline ends. As DNA, the CDR3 is TGTGCCAGCAGCCACTCCTACGAGCAGTACTTC. This translates into CASSHSYEQYF.

This clonotype has a handful of counts. The DNA of the CDR3 is TGCGCCAGCAGCCAAGGGCTAGCGGGAGGGATAATAAGCTCCTACAATGAGCAGTTCTTC. Translated, it gives CASSQGLAGGIISSYNEQFF. V is TRBV4-1 and J is TRBJ2-1, with 12 bases matching TRBD2. This CDR3 is built from 20 residues. The V gene end was trimmed by 1 base and the J gene end by 0 bases; junction bases not matched to a gene: 10. Germline V gene sequence: CDR1 MGHRA, CDR2 YSYEKL.

This clonotype was seen ten or more times. This chain links TRBV7-2 with TRBJ2-3; possibly TRBD1 or TRBD2 for D (6 bases each). The CDR3 has 15 amino acids. V was trimmed by 1 base and J by 7 bases, leaving 15 bases between them. CDR1 and CDR2 (germline): SGHTA, FQGNSA. CDR3 in amino acids: CASSLEVTGGNTQYF. The DNA of the CDR3 is TGTGCCAGCAGCTTAGAGGTGACAGGAGGGAATACGCAGTATTTT. Supplemented by reference TRBV7-2 and TRBJ2-3, the full variable domain reads GAGVSQSPSNKVTEKGKDVELRCDPISGHTALYWYRQSLGQGLEFLIYFQGNSAPDKSGLPSDRFSAERTGGSVSTLTIQRTQQEDSAVYLCASSLEVTGGNTQYFGPGTRLTVL.

J is TRBJ1-1 and V is TRBV7-9; 7 bases line up with TRBD1. Looked up from germline, CDR1 is SEHNR and CDR2 is FQNEAQ (reference sequence). The junction had 10 bases not matched to a gene; V was cut back by 6 bases and J by 0 bases. The CDR3 is made up of 16 amino acids. In DNA, the CDR3 is TGTGCCAGCAGAACCAACAGGGGTACGATGAACACTGAAGCTTTCTTT. Translating it yields CASRTNRGTMNTEAFF. The variable domain in full, completed from reference TRBV7-9 and TRBJ1-1, reads DTGVSQNPRHKITKRGQNVTFRCDPISEHNRLYWYRQTLGQGPEFLTYFQNEAQLEKSRLLSDRFSAERPKGSFSTLEIQRTEQGDSAMYLCASRTNRGTMNTEAFFGQGTRLTVV.